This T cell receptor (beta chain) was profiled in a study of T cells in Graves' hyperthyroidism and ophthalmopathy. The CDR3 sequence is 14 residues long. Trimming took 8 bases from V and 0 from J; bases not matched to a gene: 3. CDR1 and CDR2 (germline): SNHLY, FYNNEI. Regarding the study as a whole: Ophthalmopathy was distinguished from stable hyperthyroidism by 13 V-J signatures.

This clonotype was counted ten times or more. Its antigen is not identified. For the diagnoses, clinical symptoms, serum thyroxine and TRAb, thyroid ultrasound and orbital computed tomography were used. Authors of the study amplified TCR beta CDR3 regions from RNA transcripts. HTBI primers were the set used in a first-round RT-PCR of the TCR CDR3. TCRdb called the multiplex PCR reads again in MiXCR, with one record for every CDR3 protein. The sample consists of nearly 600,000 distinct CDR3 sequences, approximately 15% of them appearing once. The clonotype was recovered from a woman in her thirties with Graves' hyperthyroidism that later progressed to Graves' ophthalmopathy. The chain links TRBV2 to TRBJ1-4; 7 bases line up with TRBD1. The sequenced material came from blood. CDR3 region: CASSQGTTNEKLFF. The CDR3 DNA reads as TGTGCCAGCTCACAGGGGACAACTAATGAAAAACTGTTTTTT.